These T cell receptor beta chains were read from a single sample in a study of blood T cell repertoires in COVID-19. TCRdb keeps only in-frame clones here, not all; method: immunoSEQ multiplex PCR. The sample consists of roughly 200,000 clones, roughly four fifths of them appearing once. What was sequenced was PBMCs or T cells enriched from blood (not recorded which). The receptors were gathered from a man aged 35-49 years who had recovered from COVID-19. CDR3s include the opening cysteine and the closing phenylalanine or tryptophan. Fields, in order: CDR3 DNA, CDR3 protein, J gene, clone size, D gene, V gene, CDR3 length. D genes are given only for firm matches. Clone size is not always given. Where it is, it says once, few, many or a class for expanded clones.

TGTGCCAGCAGCCCAAGGTTAGTCGGGAGCGGTTGGTACGAGCAGTACTTC | CASSPRLVGSGWYEQYF | TRBJ2-7 | NA | NA | TRBV7-3 | 17
TGTGCCAGCATTACGGGAGGCAGGGCTAATGAGCAGTTCTTC | CASITGGRANEQFF | TRBJ2-1 | NA | NA | TRBV21-1 | 14
TGTGCCAGCAGGCCTTCGGGTTCACCCCTCCACTTT | CASRPSGSPLHF | TRBJ1-6 | few | NA | TRBV2 | 12
TGTGCCAGCAGCTTAGCGCCGTCGGGGCTAAGGGGGGAGACCCAGTACTTC | CASSLAPSGLRGETQYF | TRBJ2-5 | once | NA | TRBV7-7 | 17
TGTGCCAGCAGGGGGGACAGCGAGAGAGGCTACACCTTC | CASRGDSERGYTF | TRBJ1-2 | NA | TRBD1 | TRBV2 | 13
TGTGCCAGCAGCCGCAGCCCCCGGGGGTCGTACCAAGAGACCCAGTACTTC | CASSRSPRGSYQETQYF | TRBJ2-5 | once | NA | TRBV7-2 | 17
TGTGCCAGCAGCTTAGTTGGCAGGGGTGATAATGAAAAACTGTTTTTT | CASSLVGRGDNEKLFF | TRBJ1-4 | NA | NA | TRBV7-8 | 16
TGTGCCAGTAGTCCTACCCGACAGGTTGGACCTTCCTCTATTCAGTACTTC | CASSPTRQVGPSSIQYF | TRBJ2-4 | NA | NA | TRBV19 | 17
TGTGCCAGCAACGATGGTACATCGAACACTGAAGCTTTCTTT | CASNDGTSNTEAFF | TRBJ1-1 | NA | NA | TRBV28 | 14
TGCGCCAGCAGTCCTAATCCCATGGACAGGGGGCCCGGGGAGCTGTTTTTT | CASSPNPMDRGPGELFF | TRBJ2-2 | NA | TRBD1 | TRBV23-1 | 17
TGTGCCAGTAGTATCAGTCTAGCGGTTTACAATGAGCAGTTCTTC | CASSISLAVYNEQFF | TRBJ2-1 | NA | TRBD2 | TRBV19 | 15
TGTGCCTGGAGTAGGCAGGGGGCGGGGAACACTGAAGCTTTCTTT | CAWSRQGAGNTEAFF | TRBJ1-1 | NA | TRBD1 | TRBV30 | 15
TGCGCCAGCAGCTTTGGAGCGGGGGGTTACGAGCAGTACTTC | CASSFGAGGYEQYF | TRBJ2-7 | NA | TRBD2 | TRBV5-1 | 14
TGTGCCAGCAGCTTGAGGACAGGGGGATCAGAGACCCAGTACTTC | CASSLRTGGSETQYF | TRBJ2-5 | NA | TRBD1 | TRBV5-8 | 15
TGTGCCAGCAGTGAATGGCGGCAGGGGAACACTGAAGCTTTCTTT | CASSEWRQGNTEAFF | TRBJ1-1 | NA | NA | TRBV25-1 | 15
TGTGCCAGCAGCCAAGATCGCCGGGGATTCGATACGCAGTATTTT | CASSQDRRGFDTQYF | TRBJ2-3 | once | NA | TRBV4-2 | 15
TGTGCCACCGTAGACAGGGAAGGCGGTCAGCCCCAGCATTTT | CATVDREGGQPQHF | TRBJ1-5 | NA | TRBD1 | TRBV24-1 | 14
TGCGCCAGCAGCCAACCCTTACAGGTTTACGAGCAGTACTTC | CASSQPLQVYEQYF | TRBJ2-7 | NA | NA | TRBV4-1 | 14
TGTGCCTGGAGTGTGCGGGAGACCCAGTACTTC | CAWSVRETQYF | TRBJ2-5 | NA | NA | TRBV30 | 11
TGTGCCAGTAGGCTAACTAGCCACAATGAGCAGTTCTTC | CASRLTSHNEQFF | TRBJ2-1 | NA | NA | TRBV19 | 13
TGTGCCAGCAGCTTAGACGGGGGGACCTATGGCTACACCTTC | CASSLDGGTYGYTF | TRBJ1-2 | NA | NA | TRBV7-6 | 14
TGTGCCAGCAGCACTCTGCTAGCGGGAGGGTTTCGTGAGCAGTTCTTC | CASSTLLAGGFREQFF | TRBJ2-1 | NA | TRBD2 | TRBV7-8 | 16
TGTGCCAGCTCACGACCGGGACAGCCCTACGAGCAGTACTTC | CASSRPGQPYEQYF | TRBJ2-7 | NA | TRBD1 | TRBV18 | 14
TGTGCCAGTAGTCTTAAGACAGGGGAAGGGACTGAAGCTTTCTTT | CASSLKTGEGTEAFF | TRBJ1-1 | NA | TRBD1 | TRBV19 | 15
TGCGCCAGCAGCCAACCAAGACAGGGGGCGAACTATGGCTACACCTTC | CASSQPRQGANYGYTF | TRBJ1-2 | NA | TRBD1 | TRBV4-1 | 16
TGTGCCAGCTCACCAACGCGCTTGGGCGGGTCAGTCTACGAGCAGTACTTC | CASSPTRLGGSVYEQYF | TRBJ2-7 | many | NA | TRBV18 | 17